The 28 T cell receptor beta chains presented below share a single source sample, sequenced in a study of CD8 T cells in Susac syndrome. With random hexamers, about 0.45 to 1 ug RNA was reverse transcribed. TCRdb ran MiXCR on the immunoSEQ multiplex PCR reads and lists one entry per CDR3 protein. This sample has approximately 200,000 distinct CDR3 sequences, with approximately 95% found just once. Material: CD4+ T cells from PBMCs. The source of these receptors is a human donor with multiple sclerosis.

The chain joins TRBV3-1 to TRBJ1-2, with a possible D match to TRBD1 (5 bases). This CDR3 has 12 amino acids. The V gene's germline CDR1 is LGHDT and CDR2 YNNKEL (reference sequence). V lost 6 bases to trimming and J lost 2 bases, with 7 bases between them. CDR3 in amino acids: CASRGTNYGYTF. CDR3 DNA: TGTGCCAGCAGAGGGACCAACTATGGCTACACCTTC.

V is TRBV5-1 and J is TRBJ1-1; D unresolved. This CDR3 is 14 amino acids long. Looked up from germline, CDR1 is SGHRS and CDR2 is YFSETQ. The V and J ends lost 0 bases and 5 bases respectively, with 11 bases between them. The CDR3 sequence: CASSLGRQGTEAFF. The CDR3 bases are TGCGCCAGCAGCTTGGGCCGCCAAGGAACTGAAGCTTTCTTT.

The chain carries TRBV23-1 and TRBJ2-7; a weak D match, TRBD2 (6 bases). TRBV23-1 is an ORF; its function is uncertain. This CDR3 spans 15 amino acids. V was shortened by 6 bases and J by 3 bases, with 18 bases between the two germline ends. The CDR3 loop reads CASRPRDLLGYEQYF. In DNA form, the CDR3 reads TGCGCCAGCAGGCCCCGGGACTTGTTGGGCTACGAGCAGTACTTC.

V usage is TRBV2 and J usage is TRBJ1-2; 10 bases match TRBD1. The CDR3 totals 14 residues. The V and J ends lost 5 bases and 7 bases, in that order; junction bases with no gene match: 7. Germline V gives CDR1 SNHLY, CDR2 FYNNEI. The chain's CDR3 is CASSLTGGATGYTF. For the CDR3, the DNA is TGTGCCAGCAGTCTGACAGGGGGCGCAACTGGCTACACCTTC.

The chain employs TRBV20-1 and TRBJ1-1; D remains ambiguous. Trimming removed 6 bases at V and 4 bases at J, with 12 bases between. The CDR3 spans 12 residues. CDR1 DFQATT and CDR2 SNEGSKA come from the germline V gene (reference sequence). This CDR3 is CSATTGFTEAFF. The CDR3 nucleotides are TGCAGTGCCACCACCGGGTTCACTGAAGCTTTCTTT.

In this sample, this clonotype turned up once. V usage is TRBV6-5 and J usage is TRBJ1-6; D gene unclear. Trimming took off 8 bases at V and 0 bases at J, with 8 bases between the two ends. Germline-derived CDR1 and CDR2 are MNHEY and SVGAGI. This CDR3 has 14 amino acids. As DNA, the CDR3 is TGTGCCAGCGGCCAGAGCTCCTATAATTCACCCCTCCACTTT. Amino acids: CASGQSSYNSPLHF.

The V call is TRBV3-1, the J call TRBJ1-1; tentative D call: TRBD1 (5 bases). The CDR3 has 17 amino acids. Germline CDR1 and CDR2: LGHDT and YNNKEL (reference sequence). The V end was cut by 3 bases, the J end by 0 bases, with 17 bases between. The CDR3 DNA follows: TGTGCCAGCAGCCACCAATCCTGGACAAGCATGAACACTGAAGCTTTCTTT. Protein product: CASSHQSWTSMNTEAFF. The whole variable domain, filled in from reference TRBV3-1 and TRBJ1-1, reads DTAVSQTPKYLVTQMGNDKSIKCEQNLGHDTMYWYKQDSKKFLKIMFSYNNKELIINETVPNRFSPKSPDKAHLNLHINSLELGDSAVYFCASSHQSWTSMNTEAFFGQGTRLTVV.

The chain is built from TRBV2 and TRBJ1-4; no clear D gene. The CDR3 is 11 amino acids. Trimming removed 8 bases at V and 12 bases at J, with 13 bases between. CDR1 and CDR2 (germline): SNHLY, FYNNEI. CDR3 in amino acids: CASSAGRELFF. CDR3 bases: TGTGCCAGCTCCGCTGGGAGGGAACTGTTTTTT.

The J gene is TRBJ2-7, the V gene TRBV7-3; 8 nucleotides match TRBD1. The ends lost 1 base at V and 3 bases at J; junction bases unmatched: 5. The CDR3 is 15 amino acids. CDR1 is SGHTA, CDR2 FQGTGA, per germline. In DNA form, the CDR3 reads TGTGCCAGCAGCTTAAAGTATGGACAGGGCTACGAGCAGTACTTC. Amino acid sequence: CASSLKYGQGYEQYF.

The chain is built from TRBV9 and TRBJ1-5; 8 positions match TRBD1. J lost 4 bases, V lost 2 bases, and 5 bases had no gene match. The CDR3 length is 15 residues. In germline, CDR1 is SGDLS, CDR2 YYNGEE. CDR3 sequence (DNA): TGTGCCAGCAGCGTCGGACAGGGACGAAATCAGCCCCAGCATTTT. Translation: CASSVGQGRNQPQHF.

The V call is TRBV5-1, the J call TRBJ1-1, with 7 positions matching TRBD1. CDR1 is SGHRS and CDR2 is YFSETQ in the germline V gene. CDR3 length: 15 amino acids. V gave up 3 bases and J gave up 0 bases; unmatched junction bases: 5. CDR3 in amino acids: CASSSTRGLNTEAFF. The CDR3 DNA reads TGCGCCAGCAGCTCTACCAGGGGGTTGAACACTGAAGCTTTCTTT. The full variable domain, its missing parts supplied by reference TRBV5-1 and TRBJ1-1, is KAGVTQTPRYLIKTRGQQVTLSCSPISGHRSVSWYQQTPGQGLQFLFEYFSETQRNKGNFPGRFSGRQFSNSRSEMNVSTLELGDSALYLCASSSTRGLNTEAFFGQGTRLTVV.

The chain recombines TRBV19 with TRBJ2-3, with D possibly TRBD2 on 6 matching bases. CDR1 is LNHDA and CDR2 is SQIVND in the germline V gene (reference sequence). V gave up 0 bases and J gave up 1 base, with 11 bases separating them. The CDR3 length is 16 residues. DNA for the CDR3: TGTGCCAGTAGTATAGATCGCGGCGGGGGCACAGATACGCAGTATTTT. Amino acid sequence: CASSIDRGGGTDTQYF.

The V call is TRBV7-9, the J call TRBJ1-2; D gene ambiguous. Per germline, CDR1 SEHNR and CDR2 FQNEAQ (reference sequence). The CDR3 is made up of 15 amino acids. The V end lost 5 bases, the J end lost 2 bases, and 15 bases lay between the germline ends. DNA for the CDR3: TGTGCCAGCAGCCCCGGGCTATTAGGGAACTATGGCTACACCTTC. Amino acid sequence: CASSPGLLGNYGYTF.

V and J are TRBV20-1 and TRBJ2-7, with D possibly being TRBD1 or TRBD2 (6 bases each). Deletions cut 1 base from V and 9 bases from J, with 19 bases between. The CDR3 runs to 14 residues. Germline lookup yields CDR1 DFQATT and CDR2 SNEGSKA (reference sequence). CDR3 in DNA: TGCAGTGCTAGAGGCCTGGGGGGCTACTTGGGGCAGTACTTC. This translates into CSARGLGGYLGQYF.

In this sample, this clonotype turned up once. The chain uses TRBV30 and TRBJ1-2; D unresolved. The CDR3 runs to 14 residues. Germline V CDR1 and CDR2: GTSNPN, SVGIG (reference sequence). Trimming took off 1 base at V and 3 bases at J, with 12 bases between the two ends. The CDR3 nucleotides read TGTGCCTGGAGTGAGCAGAGAGATTACTATGGCTACACCTTC. Translated, it gives CAWSEQRDYYGYTF.

The chain employs TRBV12-3 or TRBV12-4 and TRBJ2-7; TRBD1 is a possible D gene (6 bases). The CDR3 has 14 amino acids. V lost 5 bases and J lost 3, with 14 bases in between. The CDR3 is CASSPQAGVYEQYF. CDR3 DNA: TGTGCCAGCAGTCCGCAGGCAGGGGTCTACGAGCAGTACTTC.

The chain employs TRBV6-1 and TRBJ2-7; no firm D call. Germline V lookup: CDR1 MNHNS, CDR2 SASEGT. The CDR3 is made up of 14 amino acids. The V and J ends lost 0 bases and 3 bases respectively, with 9 bases between them. CDR3 coding DNA: TGTGCCAGCAGTGAAGCGCACAGACACTACGAGCAGTACGTC. Residues: CASSEAHRHYEQYV.

The chain is built from TRBV6-5 and TRBJ2-5; D is ambiguous. V was cut by 0 bases and J by 4 bases, with 9 bases left in between. This CDR3 is 14 amino acids long. Germline CDR1 MNHEY, CDR2 SVGAGI. The CDR3 region has the DNA TGTGCCAGCAGTTACTCCGGTCGTGGAGAGACCCAGTACTTC. Amino acids: CASSYSGRGETQYF.

The chain carries TRBV20-1 and TRBJ2-3; D unclear. V lost 1 base, J lost 2 bases, and 7 bases lay in between. CDR1 and CDR2 from the germline V gene are DFQATT and SNEGSKA (reference sequence). This CDR3 has 13 residues. The CDR3 nucleotides read TGCAGTGCTAGAGTTGGGTCCACAGATACGCAGTATTTT. Residues: CSARVGSTDTQYF.

The chain couples TRBV20-1 to TRBJ2-3; D unclear. Looked up from germline, CDR1 is DFQATT and CDR2 is SNEGSKA (reference sequence). This CDR3 region has 12 residues. Trimming cost V 6 bases and J 1 base, with 8 bases left between them. CDR3 in DNA: TGCAGTGCCTCCTCCCGCACAGATACGCAGTATTTT. It is translated as CSASSRTDTQYF.

The chain links TRBV29-1 to TRBJ1-1; tentative D call: TRBD1 (6 bases). Trimming cost V 3 bases and J 2 bases, with 13 bases left between them. This CDR3 has 14 residues. Per germline, CDR1 SQVTM and CDR2 ANQGSEA. The DNA of the CDR3 is TGCAGCGTTGAGAACAGGGCCAGAAACACTGAAGCTTTCTTT. This encodes CSVENRARNTEAFF.

This chain connects TRBV5-1 to TRBJ1-4; the D is unclear. The germline CDR1 and CDR2 sequences are SGHRS and YFSETQ. This CDR3 has 13 amino acids. The V end was cut by 1 base, the J end by 0 bases, with 1 base between. CDR3 loop: CASSLTTNEKLFF. CDR3 DNA: TGCGCCAGCAGCTTGACAACTAATGAAAAACTGTTTTTT.

This clonotype occurred once. This chain joins TRBV20-1 and TRBJ2-3; TRBD2 matches 12 bases. The V gene end was trimmed by 0 bases and the J gene end by 4 bases; junction bases not matched to a gene: 2. CDR3 length: 15 residues. Germline values: CDR1 DFQATT, CDR2 SNEGSKA (reference sequence). The chain's CDR3 is CSARDPSGGADTQYF. The CDR3 region has the DNA TGCAGTGCTAGAGATCCTAGCGGGGGGGCAGATACGCAGTATTTT.

The V call is TRBV27, the J call TRBJ1-2, with D unclear. Germline CDR1 MNHEY, CDR2 SMNVEV (reference sequence). Deletions cut 9 bases from V and 2 bases from J, with 13 bases between. This CDR3 contains 13 residues. In DNA form, the CDR3 reads TGTGCCAGTGGAGTGGCTTCGAACTATGGCTACACCTTC. It encodes CASGVASNYGYTF.

The genes are TRBV5-4 and TRBJ2-5; weak D call: TRBD2 (5 bases). The CDR3 runs 13 residues. V was pared by 4 bases and J by 5 bases, with 12 bases between. CDR1 SGHNT and CDR2 YYREEE come from the germline V gene (reference sequence). In DNA form, the CDR3 reads TGTGCCAGCAGCCCGGGATCCTCGGAGACCCAGTACTTC. It specifies CASSPGSSETQYF.

The gene calls are TRBV14 and TRBJ2-7; maybe TRBD2 (6 bases). The CDR3 is made up of 13 amino acids. Per germline, CDR1 SGHDN and CDR2 FVKESK. V gave up 4 bases and J gave up 6 bases, with 13 bases separating them. The CDR3 reads CASSPGTPGEQYF. As DNA, the CDR3 is TGTGCCAGCAGCCCCGGGACTCCGGGCGAGCAGTACTTC.

The rearrangement links TRBV23-1 to TRBJ1-1; no reliable D call. TRBV23-1 is known as an ORF, though its function is uncertain. The length of the CDR3 is 18 residues. V shed 6 bases and J shed 3 bases, with 26 bases lying between them. CDR3 protein: CASSSWCIMVTGDTEAFF. The CDR3 region has the DNA TGCGCCAGCAGCAGTTGGTGTATAATGGTCACTGGAGACACTGAAGCTTTCTTT.

The rearrangement uses TRBV4-2 and TRBJ2-6; TRBD1 aligns across 7 bases. This CDR3 comprises 13 residues. Germline V gives CDR1 LGHNA, CDR2 YNFKEQ. Unmatched junction bases numbered 4, after V lost 10 bases and J lost 4 bases. The DNA of the CDR3 is TGTGCCACCAGGACAGGAGGGGCCAACGTCCTGACTTTC. This gives the protein CATRTGGANVLTF.